These T cell receptor beta chains were read from a single sample in a study of blood T cell repertoires in COVID-19. The data were produced by immunoSEQ multiplex PCR, yet TCRdb's version contains in-frame clones alone and is incomplete. The table includes about 100,000 clones, about 90% detected once. Material: peripheral blood. The receptors here all came from a human donor in a cohort sampled during active COVID-19. Both conserved end residues are part of each CDR3. The D gene is left open where the match is weak. Rows may omit the clone size; those that give it use once, few, many or a size class.

J gene,clone size,D gene,V gene,CDR3 protein,CDR3 DNA
TRBJ2-7,.,.,TRBV28,CASSSPAGGSSYEQYF,TGTGCCAGCAGTTCTCCCGCTGGGGGGAGCTCCTACGAGCAGTACTTC
TRBJ2-3,.,TRBD2,TRBV9,CASSADPGLAFDTQYF,TGTGCCAGCAGCGCAGACCCGGGACTAGCGTTCGATACGCAGTATTTT
TRBJ2-1,.,TRBD2,TRBV19,CASSKAGAISYNEQFF,TGTGCCAGTAGTAAGGCGGGAGCCATCTCCTACAATGAGCAGTTCTTC
TRBJ2-7,once,.,TRBV7-9,CAIGPGEQYF,TGTGCCATAGGACCGGGGGAGCAGTACTTC
TRBJ1-1,.,TRBD1,TRBV7-9,CASSLWRTGILNTEAFF,TGTGCCAGCAGCTTGTGGAGGACAGGCATTTTGAACACTGAAGCTTTCTTT
TRBJ2-1,.,.,TRBV27,CASARDTSYNEQFF,TGTGCCAGCGCTCGGGACACCTCCTACAATGAGCAGTTCTTC
TRBJ2-7,once,.,TRBV5-6,CASSLGVSGIYEQYF,TGTGCCAGCAGCTTGGGAGTTAGCGGAATCTACGAGCAGTACTTC
TRBJ1-1,once,TRBD1,TRBV29-1,CSVAGTANTEAFF,TGCAGCGTTGCTGGGACAGCGAACACTGAAGCTTTCTTT
TRBJ2-2,.,.,TRBV7-9,CASSEGHPKTGELFF,TGTGCCAGCAGCGAGGGACACCCCAAGACCGGGGAGCTGTTTTTT
TRBJ1-4,once,.,TRBV15,CATSRVRADRNEKLFF,TGTGCCACCAGCAGAGTACGGGCAGACAGAAATGAAAAACTGTTTTTT
TRBJ2-7,.,TRBD2,TRBV7-2,CASSFASGSYEQYF,TGTGCCAGCAGCTTCGCTAGCGGGAGCTACGAGCAGTACTTC
TRBJ1-5,.,.,TRBV7-2,CASSLGQLQPQHF,TGTGCCAGCAGCTTAGGACAGCTTCAGCCCCAGCATTTT
TRBJ2-7,.,TRBD1,TRBV28,CASSQPQGSSYEQYF,TGTGCCAGCAGTCAACCACAGGGGAGCTCCTACGAGCAGTACTTC
TRBJ2-7,.,TRBD2,TRBV28,CASSLEARGRGVYEQYF,TGTGCCAGCAGTTTAGAGGCCCGGGGGAGGGGCGTATACGAGCAGTACTTC
TRBJ2-1,.,TRBD1,TRBV6-6,CASSSQTGDNEQFF,TGTGCCAGCAGTTCCCAGACAGGGGACAATGAGCAGTTCTTC
TRBJ2-2,.,TRBD1,TRBV7-3,CASSLLGQASTGELFF,TGTGCCAGCAGCCTGCTGGGACAGGCGAGCACCGGGGAGCTGTTTTTT
TRBJ2-3,.,.,TRBV5-1,CASSIVGGQFTDTQYF,TGCGCCAGCAGCATAGTGGGGGGGCAGTTCACAGATACGCAGTATTTT
TRBJ2-7,.,TRBD2,TRBV7-9,CASSPRGLAGTYEQYF,TGTGCCAGCAGCCCTCGCGGACTAGCGGGAACCTACGAGCAGTACTTC
TRBJ2-2,.,.,TRBV27,CASRGGAANTGELFF,TGTGCCAGCAGGGGGGGGGCGGCGAACACCGGGGAGCTGTTTTTT
TRBJ2-3,.,TRBD2,TRBV4-1,CASNQREGGNTQYF,TGCGCCAGCAACCAGCGGGAGGGGGGAAATACGCAGTATTTT
TRBJ1-4,.,.,TRBV9,CASSLDAVATNEKLFF,TGTGCCAGCAGCTTAGACGCAGTTGCAACTAATGAAAAACTGTTTTTT
TRBJ1-4,.,.,TRBV4-3,CASSRNGATNEKLFF,TGCGCCAGCAGCCGGAACGGAGCAACTAATGAAAAACTGTTTTTT
TRBJ1-4,.,.,TRBV6-5,CASSPGNKLFF,TGTGCCAGCAGTCCCGGGAATAAACTGTTTTTT
TRBJ1-5,.,.,TRBV19,CASSYLDSDQPQHF,TGTGCCAGTAGTTATTTGGACAGTGATCAGCCCCAGCATTTT
TRBJ2-1,.,TRBD2,TRBV29-1,CSVEDGTSGINEQFF,TGCAGCGTTGAAGACGGGACTAGCGGTATCAATGAGCAGTTCTTC
TRBJ1-1,.,TRBD1,TRBV28,CASSLRDRGGGNTEAFF,TGTGCCAGCAGTTTACGGGACAGGGGAGGCGGGAACACTGAAGCTTTCTTT
TRBJ2-7,.,.,TRBV28,CASSVRDTTYEQYF,TGTGCCAGCAGTGTCCGGGACACAACCTACGAGCAGTACTTC
TRBJ1-1,.,.,TRBV5-1,CASSLGQVSPVDEAFF,TGCGCCAGCAGCTTGGGACAGGTTTCGCCTGTAGATGAAGCTTTCTTT
TRBJ1-2,.,.,TRBV7-6,CASSLSVGVVYGYTF,TGTGCCAGCTCACTAAGTGTCGGGGTTGTCTATGGCTACACCTTC
TRBJ1-2,few,.,TRBV5-1,CASSFDTNYGYTF,TGCGCCAGCAGCTTTGACACGAACTATGGCTACACCTTC
TRBJ2-7,.,TRBD1,TRBV5-1,CASSSGQNPGEQYF,TGCGCCAGCAGCTCGGGACAGAACCCGGGGGAGCAGTACTTC
TRBJ2-5,.,.,TRBV5-1,CASSLEAETQYF,TGCGCCAGCAGCCTTGAAGCGGAGACCCAGTACTTC
TRBJ2-1,.,TRBD2,TRBV5-1,CASSLVSGRYNEQFF,TGCGCCAGCAGCTTGGTCAGCGGGAGATACAATGAGCAGTTCTTC
TRBJ1-1,.,.,TRBV9,CASSPREGNTEAFF,TGTGCCAGCAGCCCCCGGGAGGGGAACACTGAAGCTTTCTTT
TRBJ2-3,.,TRBD2,TRBV5-4,CASRSVAGVTQYF,TGTGCCAGCAGAAGTGTAGCGGGAGTCACGCAGTATTTT
TRBJ2-7,.,TRBD2,TRBV6-5,CASSRYGEGSYEQYF,TGTGCCAGCAGCCGTTATGGGGAGGGGAGCTACGAGCAGTACTTC
TRBJ1-2,few,.,TRBV5-5,CASSLQGNYGYTF,TGTGCCAGCAGCTTGCAGGGGAACTATGGCTACACCTTC
TRBJ2-1,.,.,TRBV4-3,CASSQGRLSYNEQFF,TGCGCCAGCAGCCAAGGTAGACTCTCCTACAATGAGCAGTTCTTC